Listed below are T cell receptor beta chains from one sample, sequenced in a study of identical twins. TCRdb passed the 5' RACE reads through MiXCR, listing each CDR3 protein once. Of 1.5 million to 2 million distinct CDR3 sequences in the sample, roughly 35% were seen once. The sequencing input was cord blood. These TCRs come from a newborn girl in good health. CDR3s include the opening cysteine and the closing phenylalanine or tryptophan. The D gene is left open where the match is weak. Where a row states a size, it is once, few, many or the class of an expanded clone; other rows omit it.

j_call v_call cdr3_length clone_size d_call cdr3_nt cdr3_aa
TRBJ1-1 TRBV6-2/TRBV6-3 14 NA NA TGTGCCAGCAGTTACGAGGCGGGCAACACTGAAGCTTTCTTC CASSYEAGNTEAFF
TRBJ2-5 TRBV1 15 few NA TGCACCAGCAGCCAAGTATCGGGGTATCAAGAGACCCAGTACTTC CTSSQVSGYQETQYF
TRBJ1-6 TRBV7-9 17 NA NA TGTGCCAGCAGCTTAGGCGTCGGGGCCGTTTATAATTCACCCCTCCACTTT CASSLGVGAVYNSPLHF
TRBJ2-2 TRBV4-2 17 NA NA TGTGCCAGCAGCCAAGAAAGAGGACAAATTAACACCGGGGAGCTGTTTTTT CASSQERGQINTGELFF
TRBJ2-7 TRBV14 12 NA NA TGTGCCAGCCCACAAACCCGGGGCGAGCAGTACTTC CASPQTRGEQYF
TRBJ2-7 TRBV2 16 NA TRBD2 TGTGCCAGCAGTCCCCCCTCTAGCGGGGCTCACAATGAGCAGTACTTC CASSPPSSGAHNEQYF
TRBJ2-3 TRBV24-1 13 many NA TGTGCCACCAGTGATTTGCGCTCCGATACGCAGTATTTT CATSDLRSDTQYF
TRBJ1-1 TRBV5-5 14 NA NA TGTGCCAGCAGCCAAAACAGAGTGAACACTGAAGCTTTCTTT CASSQNRVNTEAFF
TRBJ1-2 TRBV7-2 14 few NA TGTGCCAGCAGCTTAGCGCCAAGTGGGTATGGCTACACCTTC CASSLAPSGYGYTF
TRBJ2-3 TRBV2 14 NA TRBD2 TGTGCCAGCAAGTGGGGGGGTAGCACAGATACGCAGTATTTT CASKWGGSTDTQYF
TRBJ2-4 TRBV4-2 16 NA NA TGTGCCAGCAGCCAAGACGGACGGTTAGCCAAAAACATTCAGTACTTC CASSQDGRLAKNIQYF
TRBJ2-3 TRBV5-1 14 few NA TGCGCCAGCAGCCTTAGCTGGGGCACAGATACGCAGTATTTT CASSLSWGTDTQYF
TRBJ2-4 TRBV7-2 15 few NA TGTGCCAGCAGCTTAGACACTTTAGCCAAAAACATTCAGTACTTC CASSLDTLAKNIQYF
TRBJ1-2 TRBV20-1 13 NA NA TGCAGTGCTCACTGGAGCGGAACGTATGGCTACACCTTC CSAHWSGTYGYTF
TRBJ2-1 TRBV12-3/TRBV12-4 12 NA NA TGTGCCAGCAGGGTTAGTTACAATGAGCAGTTCTTC CASRVSYNEQFF
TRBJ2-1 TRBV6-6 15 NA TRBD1 TGTGCCAGCAGTCGATCGACAGGGGTATACAATGAGCAGTTCTTC CASSRSTGVYNEQFF
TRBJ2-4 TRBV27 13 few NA TGTGCCAGCAGTTTATCCGCAGGGAACATTCAGTACTTC CASSLSAGNIQYF
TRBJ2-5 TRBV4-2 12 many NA TGTGCCAGCAGCCACCCGCAAGAGACCCAGTACTTC CASSHPQETQYF
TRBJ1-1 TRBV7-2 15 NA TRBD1 TGTGCCAGCAGCCCGCGACAGGGTTCGAACACTGAAGCTTTCTTT CASSPRQGSNTEAFF
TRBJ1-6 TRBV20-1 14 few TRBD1 TGCAGTGCCCCTACAGGGGACCAAAATTCACCCCTCCACTTT CSAPTGDQNSPLHF
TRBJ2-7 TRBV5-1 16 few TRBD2 TGCGCCAGCAGCTTGGGACTAGCGATAATAGAGGGTGAGCAGTACTTC CASSLGLAIIEGEQYF
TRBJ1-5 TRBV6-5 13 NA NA TGTGCCGGCAGTTACCTCTTGGATCAGCCCCAGCATTTT CAGSYLLDQPQHF
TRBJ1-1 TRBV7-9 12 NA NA TGTGCCAGCTGTATAGGAGACACTGAAGCTTTCTTT CASCIGDTEAFF
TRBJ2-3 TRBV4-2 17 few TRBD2 TGTGCCAGCAGCTACGGACTAGCGGAAACTAGCACAGATACGCAGTATTTT CASSYGLAETSTDTQYF
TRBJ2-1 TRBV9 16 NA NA TGTGCCAGCAGCGTAGTCGAGGGGGGCCGCTACAATGAGCAGTTCTTC CASSVVEGGRYNEQFF
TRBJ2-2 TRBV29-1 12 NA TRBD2 TGCAGCGTTGCCACTAGCGCCGGGGAGCTGTTTTTT CSVATSAGELFF
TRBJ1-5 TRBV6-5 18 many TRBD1 TGTGCCAGCAGTTCTTTCCCCCCAGGATCAGGGGGGGGTAAGCCCCAGCATTTT CASSSFPPGSGGGKPQHF
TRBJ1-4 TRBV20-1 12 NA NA TGCAGTGCTAGAGCAGAAGGGGAAAAACTGTTTTTT CSARAEGEKLFF
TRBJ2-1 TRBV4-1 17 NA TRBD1 TGCGCCAGCAGCCAAGACCAGGGGGCTTCCTCCTACAATGAGCAGTTCTTC CASSQDQGASSYNEQFF
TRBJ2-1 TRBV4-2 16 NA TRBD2 TGTGCCAGCAGCCAAGATGCGAGCGGGGGGGCATATGAGCAGTTCTTC CASSQDASGGAYEQFF
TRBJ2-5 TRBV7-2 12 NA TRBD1 TGTGCCAGCAGCTCCCACAGGGGACAGCAGTACTTC CASSSHRGQQYF
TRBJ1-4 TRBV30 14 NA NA TGTGCCTGGAGTAGGCGGCTCCTTAATGAAAAACTGTTTTTT CAWSRRLLNEKLFF
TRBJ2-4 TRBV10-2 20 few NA TGCGCCAGCAGTGAGAGAGGGGGGTTCGGGTCCGTAGCCTCCAAAAACATTCAGTACTTC CASSERGGFGSVASKNIQYF
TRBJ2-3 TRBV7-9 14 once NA TGTGCCAGCTGCTTTAGGGGAGAGACAGATACGCAGTATTTT CASCFRGETDTQYF
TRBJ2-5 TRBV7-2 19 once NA TGTGCCAGCAGCTTAGGACGAGTCGAGTGGGGGGTACCTCAAGAGACCCAGTACTTC CASSLGRVEWGVPQETQYF
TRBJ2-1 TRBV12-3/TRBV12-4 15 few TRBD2 TGTGCCAGCAGCGTTACTAGCGGGGGGGCTTTGGAGCAGTTCTTC CASSVTSGGALEQFF
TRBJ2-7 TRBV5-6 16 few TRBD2 TGTGCCAGCAGCTACCAACTAGCGGCCTCCTACAATGAGCAGTACTTC CASSYQLAASYNEQYF
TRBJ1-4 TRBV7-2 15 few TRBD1 TGTGCCAGCAGCTTAGGCACAGGGGCCAATGAAAAACTGTTTTTT CASSLGTGANEKLFF
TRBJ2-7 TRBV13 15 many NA TGTGCCAGCAGCTCATTGGACGGACCCACCTACGAGCAGTACTTC CASSSLDGPTYEQYF
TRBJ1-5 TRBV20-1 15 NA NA TGCAGTGCTAGTGAGGCAGGTAACGGCAATCAGCCCCAGCATTTT CSASEAGNGNQPQHF
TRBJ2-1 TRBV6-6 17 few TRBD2 TGTGCCAGCAGTTACCCTGTAGCGGGAGGGCCCTACAATGAGCAGTTCTTC CASSYPVAGGPYNEQFF
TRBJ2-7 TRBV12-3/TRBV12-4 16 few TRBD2 TGTGCCAGCAGTTTCATGACTAGCGGGAAGTCCTACGAGCAGTACTTC CASSFMTSGKSYEQYF
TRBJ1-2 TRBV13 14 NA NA TGTGCCAGCACCATAACCCGGGGGCCCTATGGCTACACCTTC CASTITRGPYGYTF
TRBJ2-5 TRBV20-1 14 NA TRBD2 TGCAGTGCTGAGACTAGCGGGACCTACAATGAGCAGTACTTC CSAETSGTYNEQYF
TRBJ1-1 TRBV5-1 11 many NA TGCGCCAGCAGCTTGGAAACTGAAGCTTTCTTT CASSLETEAFF
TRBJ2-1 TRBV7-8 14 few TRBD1 TGTGCCAGCAGCTTAATAGGACAGGGGGGCGAGCAGTTCTTC CASSLIGQGGEQFF
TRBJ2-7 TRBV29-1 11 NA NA TGCAGCGTTTCGGGCGACTACGAGCAGTACTTC CSVSGDYEQYF
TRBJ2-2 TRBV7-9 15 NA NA TGTGCCAGCAGCTTAGCTGAGACTTTCACCGGGGAGCTGTTTTTT CASSLAETFTGELFF
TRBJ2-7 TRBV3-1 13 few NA TGTGCCAGCAGCCAAGAAGGAGGGAGAGAGCAGTACTTC CASSQEGGREQYF
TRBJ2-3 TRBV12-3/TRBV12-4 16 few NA TGTGCCAGCAGTTCTCTAAGGGCCCTAACGGGAGATACGCAGTATTTT CASSSLRALTGDTQYF
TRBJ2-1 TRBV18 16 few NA TGTGCCAGCTCACCAAGAGGCGGAACCTACTACAATGAGCAGTTCTTC CASSPRGGTYYNEQFF
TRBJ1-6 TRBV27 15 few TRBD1 TGTGCCAGCAGTTTATCGTGGACAGGGTCTTCACCCCTCCACTTT CASSLSWTGSSPLHF
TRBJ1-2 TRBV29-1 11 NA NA TGCAGCGTCGTAGGGCGGGATGGCTACACCTTC CSVVGRDGYTF